This TCR beta chain appears in the sequencing data of a study of neurological immune-mediated disorders. This clonotype was counted at least ten times. V was clipped by 3 bases and J by 0 bases, with 14 bases between them. The CDR3 is made up of 16 amino acids. CDR1 is KGHSH, CDR2 LQKENI, per germline. TCRdb ran MiXCR on the 5' RACE reads and lists one entry per CDR3 protein. The sample has 80,000 to 100,000 distinct CDR3 sequences; nearly 6% are singletons. Stated time point: longitudinal time-point 2. Sequencing was performed on PBMCs. The rearrangement joins TRBV18 to TRBJ1-1, with D possibly TRBD1 on 6 matching bases. This TCR derives from a woman aged 60-70 years with multiple sclerosis. The CDR3 sequence: CASSPRGYRVNTEAFF. CDR3 sequence (DNA): TGTGCCAGCTCACCTAGAGGGTACAGGGTGAACACTGAAGCTTTCTTT.